Each of the 20 T cell receptor beta chains below was sequenced from the same sample in a study of T cell responses to AZD1222 COVID-19 vaccine. Produced via immunoSEQ multiplex PCR; TCRdb's table is partial and in-frame only. The table includes approximately 130,000 clones, 80% to 90% detected once. The starting material was peripheral blood, obtained on day 0 of MenACWY control vaccination. Receptor source: an adult in good health.

The gene calls are TRBV11-2 and TRBJ2-7; TRBD1 matches 8 bases. The CDR3 contains 15 residues. J lost 5 bases, V lost 1 base, and 7 bases had no gene match. Germline CDR1 and CDR2: SGHAT and FQNNGV. The CDR3 DNA follows: TGTGCCAGCAGCTTAGGGACAGGGTATGTGGACGAGCAGTACTTC. This gives the protein CASSLGTGYVDEQYF.

CDR3 sequence reads: CAWQVADNQPQHF. For the CDR3, the DNA is TGTGCCTGGCAGGTGGCAGATAATCAGCCCCAGCATTTT. The chain links TRBV30 to TRBJ1-5; no reliable D call. The CDR3 is 13 residues long. Germline values: CDR1 GTSNPN, CDR2 SVGIG (reference sequence). V was shortened by 5 bases and J by 4 bases, with 12 bases between the two germline ends. The variable domain in full, completed from reference TRBV30 and TRBJ1-5, reads SQTIHQWPATLVQPVGSPLSLECTVEGTSNPNLYWYRQAAGRGLQLLFYSVGIGQISSEVPQNLSASRPQDRQFILSSKKLLLSDSGFYLCAWQVADNQPQHFGDGTRLSIL.

The chain recombines TRBV9 with TRBJ1-1, with D tentatively TRBD1 (6 bases). V lost 0 bases and J lost 5, with 14 bases in between. The CDR3 totals 15 residues. The germline gives CDR1 SGDLS, CDR2 YYNGEE. The chain's CDR3 is CASSVGEGGGTEAFF. The CDR3, as DNA: TGTGCCAGCAGCGTAGGCGAAGGGGGGGGAACTGAAGCTTTCTTT.

The gene calls are TRBV5-1 and TRBJ1-5; D remains unclear. Germline CDR1 is SGHRS and CDR2 is YFSETQ. This CDR3 comprises 13 residues. Trimming cost V 1 base and J 2 bases, with 4 bases left between them. The CDR3 DNA is TGCGCCAGCAGCTTGTCAGGCAATCAGCCCCAGCATTTT. Encoded protein: CASSLSGNQPQHF.

The chain couples TRBV24-1 to TRBJ2-5; maybe TRBD2 (5 bases). CDR3 length equals 18 residues. V lost 9 bases and J 2 bases, leaving 27 bases between the germline ends. CDR1 and CDR2 (germline): KGHDR, SFDVKD. The CDR3 is CATGKTLDETGSQETQYF. As DNA, the CDR3 is TGTGCCACCGGTAAAACGCTGGATGAGACGGGATCACAAGAGACCCAGTACTTC.

The chain links TRBV5-1 to TRBJ1-1; possible D gene TRBD1, 6 bases. Germline CDR1 reads SGHRS; CDR2 reads YFSETQ. Trimming removed 0 bases at V and 4 bases at J, with 16 bases between. This CDR3 is 16 amino acids long. The CDR3 sequence is CASSLGQVGVGTEAFF. Written as DNA, the CDR3 is TGCGCCAGCAGCTTGGGACAGGTTGGGGTGGGCACTGAAGCTTTCTTT.

The chain couples TRBV2 to TRBJ2-1, with 11 bases fitting TRBD2. CDR1 and CDR2 (germline): SNHLY, FYNNEI. The CDR3 is made up of 16 amino acids. V lost 7 bases to trimming and J lost 7 bases; unmatched junction nucleotides: 12. The CDR3 DNA reads TGTGCCAGCACTACGACTAGCGGGATTTTTGGGAATGAGCAGTTCTTC. This codes for CASTTTSGIFGNEQFF.

As DNA, the CDR3 is TGTGCCTCTGGATGGTTACCCTTGAACACCGGGGAGCTGTTTTTT. This codes for CASGWLPLNTGELFF. The rearrangement joins TRBV30 to TRBJ2-2; D is ambiguous. The CDR3 sequence is 15 residues long. V dropped 7 bases and J dropped 1 base, with 16 bases sitting between them. Germline V gene lookup returns CDR1 GTSNPN and CDR2 SVGIG (reference sequence).

The genes are TRBV5-1 and TRBJ1-6; D might be TRBD1 (6 bases). The CDR3 contains 17 residues. Between the trimmed V and J ends, which lost 4 bases and 5 bases, there was a span of 19 bases. The germline V gene encodes CDR1 SGHRS and CDR2 YFSETQ. The DNA for the CDR3 is TGCGCCAGCAGCCCAATCACAGGGAGCGGGCATAATTCACCCCTCCACTTT. Its protein is CASSPITGSGHNSPLHF.

The chain recombines TRBV2 with TRBJ1-6, with D hard to call. This CDR3 has 13 amino acids. The germline V gene has CDR1 SNHLY and CDR2 FYNNEI. The V end lost 1 base, the J end lost 11 bases, and 9 bases lay between the germline ends. CDR3 DNA: TGTGCCAGCAGTGAAGGGTGGCAGGCACCCCTCCACTTT. Its protein product is CASSEGWQAPLHF.

The V call is TRBV6-1, the J call TRBJ1-3; D uncertain. This CDR3 region has 16 residues. Germline CDR1 is MNHNS and CDR2 is SASEGT. Trimming pared 1 base from V and 0 bases from J, leaving 10 bases between. CDR3 sequence reads: CASSEGSDLSGNTIYF. The CDR3 DNA reads TGTGCCAGCAGTGAAGGCAGCGACCTCTCTGGAAACACCATATATTTT.

The chain recombines TRBV10-3 with TRBJ1-5, with no clear D. Germline CDR1 ENHRY, CDR2 SYGVKD. This CDR3 has 14 amino acids. The V end was cut by 3 bases, the J end by 5 bases, with 11 bases between. The CDR3 protein is CAISDPSVYQPQHF. In DNA, the CDR3 is TGTGCCATCAGTGACCCCTCGGTTTATCAGCCCCAGCATTTT.

This sequence joins TRBV9 and TRBJ2-7; a weak D match, TRBD1 (6 bases). V lost 3 bases and J lost 3, with 19 bases in between. This CDR3 is built from 16 residues. Germline values: CDR1 SGDLS, CDR2 YYNGEE. The CDR3 sequence: CASSASQTGSSYEQYF. The CDR3 DNA follows: TGTGCCAGCAGCGCCTCCCAGACAGGATCCAGCTACGAGCAGTACTTC.

The gene calls are TRBV6-6 and TRBJ1-3, with TRBD1 identical over 7 bases. After removal of 5 bases from V and 9 bases from J, the junction contained 13 bases not matched to a gene. The CDR3 consists of 15 residues. Germline V gene data show CDR1 as MNHNY and CDR2 as SVGAGI (reference sequence). The CDR3: CASSTGTEPLGTIYF. In DNA form, the CDR3 reads TGTGCCAGCAGTACCGGGACAGAACCCTTGGGCACCATATATTTT.

The CDR3 DNA is TGTGCCTGCCGGACAGGGGGAGTCGGGGAGCTGTTTTTT. As protein: CACRTGGVGELFF. The rearrangement links TRBV30 to TRBJ2-2, with 10 bases that match TRBD1. This CDR3 has 13 amino acids. V trimming: 6 bases; J trimming: 7 bases; junction bases outside the gene matches: 5. CDR1 GTSNPN and CDR2 SVGIG come from the germline V gene (reference sequence).

The rearrangement uses TRBV6-5 and TRBJ2-3, with D tentatively TRBD2 (5 bases). The CDR3 loop spans 14 amino acids. V lost 7 bases and J lost 2, with 13 bases in between. Germline CDR1 reads MNHEY; CDR2 reads SVGAGI. The CDR3: CASNSGGDTDTQYF. CDR3 DNA: TGTGCCAGCAATTCAGGAGGAGACACAGATACGCAGTATTTT.

This clone was counted once. This sequence joins TRBV3-1 (or the pseudogene TRBV3-2) and TRBJ1-2; D is undetermined. Trimming removed 5 bases at V and 5 bases at J, with 6 bases between. This CDR3 is built from 11 residues. Germline loops: CDR1 LGHDT, CDR2 YNNKEL (reference sequence). CDR3 DNA sequence: TGTGCCAGCAGCACCGAATATGGCTACACCTTC. This translates into CASSTEYGYTF.

The V call is TRBV13, the J call TRBJ1-2, with D possibly TRBD1 on 5 matching bases. The CDR3 contains 12 residues. V dropped 3 bases and J dropped 8 bases, with 10 bases sitting between them. Germline-derived CDR1 and CDR2 are PRHDT and FYEKMQ (reference sequence). CDR3 DNA: TGTGCCAGCAGCTTGGCCAGGGAAGGCTACACCTTC. This translates into CASSLAREGYTF.

The chain carries TRBV14 and TRBJ2-1, with D possibly being TRBD1 or TRBD2 (5 bases each). CDR1 is SGHDN and CDR2 is FVKESK in the germline V gene. V was cut by 6 bases and J by 2 bases, with 11 bases left in between. This CDR3 is built from 14 residues. CDR3 loop: CASRQTGPYNEQFF. DNA for the CDR3: TGTGCCAGCAGACAAACGGGACCCTACAATGAGCAGTTCTTC.

This chain joins TRBV5-1 and TRBJ2-1; D perhaps matches TRBD2 (6 bases). Germline V gives CDR1 SGHRS, CDR2 YFSETQ. The CDR3 contains 16 residues. Trimming left V 0 bases short and J 6 bases short, with 16 bases between. DNA of the CDR3: TGCGCCAGCAGCTTGGGCTTATCGGGACTTACCAATGAGCAGTTCTTC. As protein: CASSLGLSGLTNEQFF.